This T cell receptor beta chain was captured by sequencing in a study of Graves' ophthalmopathy and Graves' hyperthyroidism. Transcripts of RNA were the source for amplifying TCR beta CDR3 regions. The library came from an HTBI-primed first-round RT-PCR and a second-round multiplex PCR. MiXCR was run by TCRdb on the multiplex PCR reads, yielding one entry per CDR3 protein. The table includes about 1.1 million distinct CDR3 sequences, approximately 35% detected once. V was pared by 3 bases and J by 4 bases, with 12 bases between. The CDR3 consists of 13 residues. Germline CDR1 is SQVTM and CDR2 is ANQGSEA.

Sequencing was carried out using peripheral blood or thyroid tissue (not recorded which). The chain employs TRBV29-1 and TRBJ2-5; D tentatively reads TRBD1 or TRBD2 (5 bases each). This sequence originates from an adult man with Graves' hyperthyroidism. The CDR3 reads CSVEAPRGETQYF. CDR3 sequence (DNA): TGCAGCGTTGAGGCCCCGAGGGGAGAGACCCAGTACTTC.